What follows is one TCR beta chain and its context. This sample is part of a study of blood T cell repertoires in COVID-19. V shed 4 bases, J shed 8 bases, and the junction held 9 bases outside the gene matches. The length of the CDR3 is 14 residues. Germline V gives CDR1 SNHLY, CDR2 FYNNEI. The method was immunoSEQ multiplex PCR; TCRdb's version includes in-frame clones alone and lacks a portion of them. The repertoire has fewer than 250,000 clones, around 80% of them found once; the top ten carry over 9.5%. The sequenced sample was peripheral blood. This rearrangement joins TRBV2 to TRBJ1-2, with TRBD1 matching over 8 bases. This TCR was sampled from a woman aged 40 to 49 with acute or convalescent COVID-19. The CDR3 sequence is CASSVVGQVEGYTF. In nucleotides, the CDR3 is TGTGCCAGCAGTGTTGTGGGACAGGTTGAAGGCTACACCTTC. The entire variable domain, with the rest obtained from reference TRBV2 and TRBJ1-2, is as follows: EPEVTQTPSHQVTQMGQEVILRCVPISNHLYFYWYRQILGQKVEFLVSFYNNEISEKSEIFDDQFSVERPDGSNFTLKIRSTKLEDSAMYFCASSVVGQVEGYTFGSGTRLTVV.